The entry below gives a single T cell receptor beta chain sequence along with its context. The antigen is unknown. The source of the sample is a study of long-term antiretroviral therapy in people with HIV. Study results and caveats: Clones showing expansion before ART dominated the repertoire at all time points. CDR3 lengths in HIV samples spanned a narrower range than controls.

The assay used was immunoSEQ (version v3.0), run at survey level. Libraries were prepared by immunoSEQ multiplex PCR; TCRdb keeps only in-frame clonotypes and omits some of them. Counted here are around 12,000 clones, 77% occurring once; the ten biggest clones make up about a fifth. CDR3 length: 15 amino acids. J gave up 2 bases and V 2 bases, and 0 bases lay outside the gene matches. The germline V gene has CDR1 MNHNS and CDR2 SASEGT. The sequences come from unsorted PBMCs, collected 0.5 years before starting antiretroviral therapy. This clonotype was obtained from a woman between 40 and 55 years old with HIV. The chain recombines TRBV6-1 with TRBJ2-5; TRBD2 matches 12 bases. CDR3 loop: CASSELAGGQETQYF. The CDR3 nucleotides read TGTGCCAGCAGTGAACTAGCGGGGGGGCAAGAGACCCAGTACTTC.